This TCR beta chain derives from a study of blood T cell repertoires in COVID-19. Unmatched junction bases numbered 10, after V lost 5 bases and J lost 5 bases. Looked up from germline, CDR1 is MDHEN and CDR2 is SYDVKM. This CDR3 has 15 residues. The data were produced by immunoSEQ multiplex PCR, yet TCRdb's version contains in-frame clones alone and is incomplete. The repertoire holds about 430,000 clones, with 70% to 90% as singletons. Source material: PBMCs or T cells enriched from blood (not recorded which). J is TRBJ1-2 and V is TRBV28; TRBD1 matches at 8 bases. This clonotype was sampled from a young woman who had been exposed to COVID-19. The CDR3 loop is CASSPPGGWSYGYTF. The CDR3 DNA reads as TGTGCCAGCAGTCCACCAGGGGGCTGGAGTTATGGCTACACCTTC.